A selection of T cell receptor beta chains follows, all from one sample in a study of cytomegalovirus exposure and HLA in healthy donors. Method: immunoSEQ multiplex PCR; TCRdb's copy keeps in-frame clones and lacks some. The data hold 160,000 or so clones, with about 82% observed a single time. Input material: PBMCs. These receptors all come from a man aged 30 to 39 in good health and CMV-seropositive. The CDR3 runs from the conserved cysteine through the conserved F or W. D genes are given only for firm matches. Part of the rows lack a size; the others show once, few, many or a class for expanded clones.

cdr3_aa cdr3_nt v_call d_call j_call clone_size
CASSIVPRTGGRYEQYF TGTGCCAGTAGTATAGTCCCCAGGACAGGGGGTCGCTACGAGCAGTACTTC TRBV19 TRBD1 TRBJ2-7 once
CAWSVPTDTQYF TGTGCCTGGAGTGTTCCGACAGATACGCAGTATTTT TRBV30 . TRBJ2-3 .
CASSLVDRDEKLFF TGTGCCAGCAGCTTAGTTGACAGGGATGAAAAACTGTTTTTT TRBV7-9 TRBD1 TRBJ1-4 .
CASLSTGNTIYF TGTGCCAGCCTAAGTACCGGAAACACCATATATTTT TRBV6-1 . TRBJ1-3 .
CASSLSEGAGEKLFF TGTGCCAGCAGTTTATCAGAGGGGGCGGGTGAAAAACTGTTTTTT TRBV27 TRBD1 TRBJ1-4 .
CAISELGGRTDTQYF TGTGCCATCAGTGAGTTGGGGGGTCGCACAGATACGCAGTATTTT TRBV10-3 . TRBJ2-3 .
CASSELFSTDTQYF TGTGCCAGCAGTGAACTGTTTAGCACAGATACGCAGTATTTT TRBV2 . TRBJ2-3 .
CATSGDRGRGETQYF TGTGCCACCAGCGGGGACAGGGGGCGTGGGGAGACCCAGTACTTC TRBV15 TRBD1 TRBJ2-5 .
CAIPAGPGLPSHTDTQYF TGTGCCATTCCCGCCGGGCCGGGACTACCATCCCACACAGATACGCAGTATTTT TRBV18 TRBD2 TRBJ2-3 once
CASSRRGSRTNYGYTF TGCGCCAGCAGTCGCCGGGGATCTAGGACTAACTATGGCTACACCTTC TRBV23-1 . TRBJ1-2 .
CSVGRTAEAFF TGCAGCGTAGGTCGGACAGCTGAAGCTTTCTTT TRBV29-1 . TRBJ1-1 .
CASTQMTGGEDTQYF TGTGCCAGCACCCAAATGACAGGGGGCGAGGATACGCAGTATTTT TRBV6-6 TRBD1 TRBJ2-3 .
CASSQQGIRANGEKLFF TGCGCCAGCAGCCAGCAGGGTATTCGGGCTAATGGTGAAAAACTGTTTTTT TRBV5-1 . TRBJ1-4 .
CATGTSGGPKSSYEQYF TGTGCCACCGGGACTAGCGGGGGCCCGAAGAGCTCCTACGAGCAGTACTTC TRBV7-2 TRBD2 TRBJ2-7 .
CASSLERSSYNEQFF TGTGCCAGCAGCCTCGAAAGGAGCTCCTACAATGAGCAGTTCTTC TRBV27 . TRBJ2-1 .
CASSQDPLARTDTQYF TGCGCCAGCAGCCAAGATCCCCTAGCCCGCACAGATACGCAGTATTTT TRBV4-3 . TRBJ2-3 .
CASSPKGGGDSYEQYF TGTGCCAGCAGCCCGAAGGGTGGCGGGGATTCCTACGAGCAGTACTTC TRBV5-4 . TRBJ2-7 .
CASSQDPSTGTPKKNTEAFF TGCGCCAGCAGCCAAGATCCGAGCACCGGGACACCCAAAAAGAACACTGAAGCTTTCTTT TRBV4-1 . TRBJ1-1 .